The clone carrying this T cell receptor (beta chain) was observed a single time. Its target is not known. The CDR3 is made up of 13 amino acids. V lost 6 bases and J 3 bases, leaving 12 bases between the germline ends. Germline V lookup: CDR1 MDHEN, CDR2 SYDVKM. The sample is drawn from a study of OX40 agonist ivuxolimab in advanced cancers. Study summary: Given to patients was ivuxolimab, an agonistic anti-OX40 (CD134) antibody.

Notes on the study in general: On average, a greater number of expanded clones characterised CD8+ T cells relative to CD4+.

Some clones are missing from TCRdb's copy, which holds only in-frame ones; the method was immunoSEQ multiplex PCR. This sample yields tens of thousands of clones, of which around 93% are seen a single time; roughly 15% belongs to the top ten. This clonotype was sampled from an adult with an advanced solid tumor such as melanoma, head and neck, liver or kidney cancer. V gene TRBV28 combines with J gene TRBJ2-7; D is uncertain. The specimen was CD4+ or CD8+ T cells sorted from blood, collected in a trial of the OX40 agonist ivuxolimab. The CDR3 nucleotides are TGTGCCAGCAGCTTACCCCTCAGCTACGAGCAGTACTTC. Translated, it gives CASSLPLSYEQYF.